This T cell receptor (beta chain) was sequenced in a study of CD8+CD57+ T cells in acquired aplastic anemia. The CDR3 totals 14 residues. V lost 5 bases and J lost 7; bases outside the gene matches: 6. Germline CDR1 reads MNHNS; CDR2 reads SASEGT. This clonotype has a count of ten or more. The use of genomic DNA as template underpinned the TCR beta VDJ and CDR3 profiling. Via MiXCR, TCRdb re-called the reads, giving one row per CDR3 protein. This table holds about 220,000 distinct CDR3 sequences, roughly 35% found once. The chain uses TRBV6-1 and TRBJ1-2, with 11 bases matching TRBD1. The sequenced sample consisted of sorted CD4+, CD8+, or CD8+CD57+ T cells (not recorded which) from PBMCs. The clonotype comes from a human donor in good health, serving as a control. CDR3 residues: CASSQADRGPGYTF. CDR3 coding DNA: TGTGCCAGCAGTCAGGCGGACAGGGGGCCTGGCTACACCTTC.